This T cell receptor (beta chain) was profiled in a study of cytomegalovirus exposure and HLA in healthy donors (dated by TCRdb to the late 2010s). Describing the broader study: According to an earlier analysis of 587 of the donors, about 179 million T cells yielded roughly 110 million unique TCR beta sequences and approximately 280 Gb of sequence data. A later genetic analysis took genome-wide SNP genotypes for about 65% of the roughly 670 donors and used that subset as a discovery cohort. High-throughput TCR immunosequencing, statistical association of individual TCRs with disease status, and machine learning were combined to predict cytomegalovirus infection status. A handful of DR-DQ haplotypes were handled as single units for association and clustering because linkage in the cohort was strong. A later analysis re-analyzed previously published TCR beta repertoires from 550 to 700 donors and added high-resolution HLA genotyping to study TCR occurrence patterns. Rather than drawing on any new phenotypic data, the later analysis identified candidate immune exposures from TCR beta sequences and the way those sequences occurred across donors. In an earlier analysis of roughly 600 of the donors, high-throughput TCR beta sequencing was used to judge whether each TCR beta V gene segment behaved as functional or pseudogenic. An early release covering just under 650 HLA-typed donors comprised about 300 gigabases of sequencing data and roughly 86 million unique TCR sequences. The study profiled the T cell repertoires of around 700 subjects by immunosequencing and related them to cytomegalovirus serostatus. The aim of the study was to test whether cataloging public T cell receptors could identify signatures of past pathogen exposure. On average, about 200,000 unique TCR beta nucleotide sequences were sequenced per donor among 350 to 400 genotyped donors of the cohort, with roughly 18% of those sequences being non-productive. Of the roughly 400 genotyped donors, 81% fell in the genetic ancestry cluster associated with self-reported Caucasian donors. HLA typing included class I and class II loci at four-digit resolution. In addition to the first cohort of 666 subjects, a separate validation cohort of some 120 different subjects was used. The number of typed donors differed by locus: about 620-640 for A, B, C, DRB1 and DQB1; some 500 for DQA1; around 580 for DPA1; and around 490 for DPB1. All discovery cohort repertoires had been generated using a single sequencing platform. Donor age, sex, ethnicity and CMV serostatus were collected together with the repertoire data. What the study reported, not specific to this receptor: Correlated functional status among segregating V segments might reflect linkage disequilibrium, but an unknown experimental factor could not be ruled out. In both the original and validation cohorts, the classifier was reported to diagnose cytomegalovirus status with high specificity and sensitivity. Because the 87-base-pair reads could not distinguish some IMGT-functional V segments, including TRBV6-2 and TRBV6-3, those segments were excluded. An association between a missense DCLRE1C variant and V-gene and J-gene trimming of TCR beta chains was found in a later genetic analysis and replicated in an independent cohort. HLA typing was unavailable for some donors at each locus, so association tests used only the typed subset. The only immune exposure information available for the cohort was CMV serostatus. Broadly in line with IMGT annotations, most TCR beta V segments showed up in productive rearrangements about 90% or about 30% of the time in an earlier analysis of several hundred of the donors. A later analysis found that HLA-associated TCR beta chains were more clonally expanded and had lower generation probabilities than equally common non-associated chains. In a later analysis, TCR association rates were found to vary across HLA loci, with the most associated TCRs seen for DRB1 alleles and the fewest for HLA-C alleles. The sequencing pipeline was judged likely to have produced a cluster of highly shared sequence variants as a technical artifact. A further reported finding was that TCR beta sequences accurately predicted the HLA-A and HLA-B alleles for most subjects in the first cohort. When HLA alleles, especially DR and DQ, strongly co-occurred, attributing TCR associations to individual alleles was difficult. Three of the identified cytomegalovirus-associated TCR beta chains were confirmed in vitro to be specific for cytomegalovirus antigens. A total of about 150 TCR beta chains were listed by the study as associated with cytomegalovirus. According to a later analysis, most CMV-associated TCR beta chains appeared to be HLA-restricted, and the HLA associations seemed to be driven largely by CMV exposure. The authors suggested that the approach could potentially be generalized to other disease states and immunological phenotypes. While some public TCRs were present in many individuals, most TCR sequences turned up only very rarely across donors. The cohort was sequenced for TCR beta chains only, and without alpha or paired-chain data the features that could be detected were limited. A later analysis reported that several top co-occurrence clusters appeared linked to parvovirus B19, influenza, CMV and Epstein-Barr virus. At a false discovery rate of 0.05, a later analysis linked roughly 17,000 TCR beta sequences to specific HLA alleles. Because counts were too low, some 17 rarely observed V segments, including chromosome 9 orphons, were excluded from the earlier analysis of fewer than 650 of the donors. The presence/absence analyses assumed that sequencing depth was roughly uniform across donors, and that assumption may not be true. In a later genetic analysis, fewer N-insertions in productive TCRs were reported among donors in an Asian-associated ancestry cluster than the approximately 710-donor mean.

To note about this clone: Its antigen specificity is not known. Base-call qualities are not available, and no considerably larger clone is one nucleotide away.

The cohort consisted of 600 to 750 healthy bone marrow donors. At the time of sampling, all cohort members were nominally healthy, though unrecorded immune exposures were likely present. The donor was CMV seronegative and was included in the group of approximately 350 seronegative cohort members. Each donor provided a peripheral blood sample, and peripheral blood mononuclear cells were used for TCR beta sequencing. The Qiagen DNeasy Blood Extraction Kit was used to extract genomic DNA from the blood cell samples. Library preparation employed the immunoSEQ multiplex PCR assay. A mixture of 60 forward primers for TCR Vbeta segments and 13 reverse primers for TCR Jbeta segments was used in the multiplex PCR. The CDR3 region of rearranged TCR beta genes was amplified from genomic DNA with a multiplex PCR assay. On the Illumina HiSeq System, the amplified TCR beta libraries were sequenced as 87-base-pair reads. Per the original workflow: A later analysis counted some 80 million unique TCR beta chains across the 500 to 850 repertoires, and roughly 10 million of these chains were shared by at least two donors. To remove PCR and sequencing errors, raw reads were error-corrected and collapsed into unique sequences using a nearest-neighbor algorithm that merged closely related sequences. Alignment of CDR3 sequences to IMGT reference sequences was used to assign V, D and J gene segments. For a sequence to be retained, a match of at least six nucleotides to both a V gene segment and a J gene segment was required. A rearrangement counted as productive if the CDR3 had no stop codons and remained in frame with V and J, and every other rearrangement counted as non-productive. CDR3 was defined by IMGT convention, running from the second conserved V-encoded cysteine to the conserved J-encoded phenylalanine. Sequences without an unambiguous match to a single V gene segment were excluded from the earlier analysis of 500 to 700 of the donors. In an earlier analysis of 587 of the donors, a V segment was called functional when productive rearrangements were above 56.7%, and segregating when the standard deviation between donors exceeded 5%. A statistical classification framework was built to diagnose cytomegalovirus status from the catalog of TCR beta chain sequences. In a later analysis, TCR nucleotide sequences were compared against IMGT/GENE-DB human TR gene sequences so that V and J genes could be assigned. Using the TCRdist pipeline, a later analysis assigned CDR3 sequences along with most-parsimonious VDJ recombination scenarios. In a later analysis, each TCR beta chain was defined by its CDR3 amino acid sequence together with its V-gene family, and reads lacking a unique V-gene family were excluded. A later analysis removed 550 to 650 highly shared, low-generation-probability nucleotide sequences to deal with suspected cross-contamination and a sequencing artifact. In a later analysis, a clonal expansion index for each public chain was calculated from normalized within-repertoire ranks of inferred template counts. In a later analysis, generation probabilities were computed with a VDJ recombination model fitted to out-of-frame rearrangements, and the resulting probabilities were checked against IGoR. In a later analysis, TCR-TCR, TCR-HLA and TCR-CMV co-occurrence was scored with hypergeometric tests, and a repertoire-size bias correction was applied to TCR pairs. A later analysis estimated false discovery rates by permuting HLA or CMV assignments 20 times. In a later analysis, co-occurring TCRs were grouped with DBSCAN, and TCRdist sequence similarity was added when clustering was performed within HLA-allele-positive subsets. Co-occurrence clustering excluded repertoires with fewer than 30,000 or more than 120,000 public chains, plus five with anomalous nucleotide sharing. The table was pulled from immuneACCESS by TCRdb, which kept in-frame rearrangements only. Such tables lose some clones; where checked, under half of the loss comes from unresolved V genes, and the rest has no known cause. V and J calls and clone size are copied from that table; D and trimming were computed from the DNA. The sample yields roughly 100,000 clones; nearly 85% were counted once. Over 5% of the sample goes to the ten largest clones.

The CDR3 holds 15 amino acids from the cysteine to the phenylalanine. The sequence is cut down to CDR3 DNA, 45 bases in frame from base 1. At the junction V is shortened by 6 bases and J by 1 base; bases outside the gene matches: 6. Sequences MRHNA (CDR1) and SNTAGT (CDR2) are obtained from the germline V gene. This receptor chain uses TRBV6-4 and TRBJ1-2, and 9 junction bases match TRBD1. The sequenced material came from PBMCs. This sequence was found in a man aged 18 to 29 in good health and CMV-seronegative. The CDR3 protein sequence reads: CASSPGQGLNYGYTF. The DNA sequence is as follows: TGTGCCAGCAGCCCGGGACAGGGACTTAACTATGGCTACACCTTC.